This T cell receptor (beta chain) came from a study of cytomegalovirus exposure and HLA in healthy donors (dated by TCRdb to 2016 to 2017). Background for the entire study: According to a later analysis, the approximately 120 validation repertoires were produced on the same platform as the approximately 620 repertoires of the first cohort. In addition to the first cohort of approximately 650 subjects, a separate validation cohort of approximately 130 different subjects was used. The study combined high-throughput TCR immunosequencing, statistical association of individual TCRs with disease status, and machine learning to predict cytomegalovirus infection status. The study was designed to test whether signatures of past pathogen exposure could be identified by cataloging public T cell receptors. Paper-wide results and their limitations: Most TCR sequences were seen in very few donors, while some public TCRs were found in many individuals. The classifier was reported to diagnose cytomegalovirus status with high specificity and sensitivity in both the original and validation cohorts. Of the cluster scores, 85% to 95% were above 0 in a later analysis, which found that TCRs clustered in the first cohort also tended to co-occur in the 120 validation repertoires. In the study, some 160 TCR beta chains were listed as associated with cytomegalovirus. In vitro tests confirmed that a few of the cytomegalovirus-associated TCR beta chains recognize cytomegalovirus antigens. All 120 or so repertoires were used to score co-occurrence in the validation cohort in a later analysis, because that analysis had no HLA typing for the cohort. The authors suggested that the approach could potentially be extended to other disease states and immunological phenotypes.

Comment on this clone: This clone's antigen is unknown. An end of the junction does not agree with germline; a read error may underlie this.

The library was produced with the immunoSEQ multiplex PCR assay. Processing in the source paper ran as follows. A statistical classification framework was built for diagnosing cytomegalovirus status from the catalog of TCR beta chain sequences. Imported from immuneACCESS, the table was reduced by TCRdb to in-frame sequences with V and J called. These copies leave out some clones; in studies compared against another copy, an unresolved V gene accounts for under half, and the cause of the remainder is not known. V, J and clone size are those of that table, while D and trimming were read from the DNA. Within this sample are under 140,000 clones, with approximately 89% of them counted one time only. Together, the top ten hold 1.9% of the sample. The donors belonged to the validation cohort of approximately 130 subjects, which was separate from the approximately 700-subject first cohort. From a lookup of the germline V gene, CDR1 and CDR2 are MDHEN and SYDVKM. The CDR3 sequence holds 10 residues, the cysteine and phenylalanine included. Of the read, only the CDR3 DNA is kept; its 30 bases are in frame from base 1.

This TCR came from a young woman in good health and CMV-seronegative. Specimen: PBMCs. Recombination joined TRBV28 with TRBJ1-1, with TRBD1 matching 7 junction bases. The nucleotides are TGTGCCAGCACTCAGGAAGGGACAGTCTTT. Its coded protein is CASTQEGTVF. With all but the CDR3 taken from the reference TRBV28 and TRBJ1-1 genes, the full variable domain is: DVKVTQSSRYLVKRTGEKVFLECVQDMDHENMFWYRQDPGLGLRLIYFSYDVKMKEKGDIPEGYSVSREKKERFSLILESASTNQTSMYLCASTQEGTVFGQGTRLTVV.